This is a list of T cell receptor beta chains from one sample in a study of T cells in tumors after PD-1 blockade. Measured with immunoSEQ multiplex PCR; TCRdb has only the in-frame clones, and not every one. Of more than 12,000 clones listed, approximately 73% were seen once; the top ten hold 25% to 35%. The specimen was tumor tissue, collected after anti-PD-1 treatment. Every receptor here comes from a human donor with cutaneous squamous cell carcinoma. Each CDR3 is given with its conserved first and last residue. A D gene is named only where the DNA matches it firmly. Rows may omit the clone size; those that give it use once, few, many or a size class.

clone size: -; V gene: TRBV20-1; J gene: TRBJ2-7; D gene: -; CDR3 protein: CSAQVNEQYF; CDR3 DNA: TGCAGTGCTCAAGTAAACGAGCAGTACTTC
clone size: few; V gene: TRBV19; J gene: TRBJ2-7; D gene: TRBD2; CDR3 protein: CASSSTSEAYEQYF; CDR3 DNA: TGTGCCAGTAGTAGTACTAGCGAGGCCTACGAGCAGTACTTC
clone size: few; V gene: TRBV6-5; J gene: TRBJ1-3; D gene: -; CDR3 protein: CASSRTLQGPGTIYF; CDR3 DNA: TGTGCCAGCAGCCGAACTCTACAGGGCCCGGGCACCATATATTTT
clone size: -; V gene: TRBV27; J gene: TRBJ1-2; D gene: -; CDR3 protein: CASRGHPPNYGYTF; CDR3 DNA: TGTGCCAGCAGGGGACACCCGCCTAACTATGGCTACACCTTC
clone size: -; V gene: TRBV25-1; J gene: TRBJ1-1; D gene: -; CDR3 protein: CASSEGFATFF; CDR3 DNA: TGTGCCAGCAGTGAAGGTTTTGCGACTTTCTTT
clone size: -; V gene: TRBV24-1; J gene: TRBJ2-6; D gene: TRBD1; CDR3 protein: CATSGVTGGSGANVLTF; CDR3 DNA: TGTGCCACCAGTGGGGTGACAGGGGGATCTGGGGCCAACGTCCTGACTTTC
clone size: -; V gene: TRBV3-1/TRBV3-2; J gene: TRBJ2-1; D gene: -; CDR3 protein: CASSQDGRRYNEQFF; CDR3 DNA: TGTGCCAGCAGCCAAGACGGCCGTAGGTACAATGAGCAGTTCTTC
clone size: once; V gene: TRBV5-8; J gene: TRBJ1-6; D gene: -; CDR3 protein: CASVPRWGGSPLHF; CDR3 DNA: TGTGCCAGCGTTCCCCGTTGGGGAGGATCACCCCTCCACTTT
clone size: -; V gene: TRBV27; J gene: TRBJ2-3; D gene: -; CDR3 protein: CASSLGAGRTDTQYF; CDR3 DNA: TGTGCCAGCAGTCTTGGGGCGGGTCGCACAGATACGCAGTATTTT
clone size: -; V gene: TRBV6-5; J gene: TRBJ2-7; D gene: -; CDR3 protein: CASSSVSRGYYEQYF; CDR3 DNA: TGTGCCAGCAGTTCGGTCTCAAGGGGATATTACGAGCAGTACTTC
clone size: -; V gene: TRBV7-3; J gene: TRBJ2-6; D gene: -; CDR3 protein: CASQSVSSGAGFAGANVLTF; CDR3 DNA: TGTGCCAGCCAGTCAGTCTCTTCTGGGGCGGGGTTCGCTGGGGCCAACGTCCTGACTTTC
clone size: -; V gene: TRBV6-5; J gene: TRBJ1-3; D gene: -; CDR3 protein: CASSYYRGHTIYF; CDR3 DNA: TGTGCCAGCAGTTACTATCGGGGGCACACCATATATTTT
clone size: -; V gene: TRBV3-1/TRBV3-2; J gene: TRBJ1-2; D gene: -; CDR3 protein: CASSQEGGYGYTF; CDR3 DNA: TGTGCCAGCAGCCAAGAAGGGGGATATGGCTACACCTTC
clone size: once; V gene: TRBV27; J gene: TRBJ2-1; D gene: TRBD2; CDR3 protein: CATIDERGGPNEQFF; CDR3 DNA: TGTGCCACAATTGACGAGCGGGGGGGCCCAAATGAGCAGTTCTTC
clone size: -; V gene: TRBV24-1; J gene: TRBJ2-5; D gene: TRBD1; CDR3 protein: CATRETGAGETQYF; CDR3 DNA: TGTGCCACCAGGGAAACAGGGGCGGGAGAGACCCAGTACTTC
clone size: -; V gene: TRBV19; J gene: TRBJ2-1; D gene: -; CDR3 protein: CASSIVYTSYNEQFF; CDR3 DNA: TGTGCCAGTAGTATAGTTTATACCTCCTACAATGAGCAGTTCTTC
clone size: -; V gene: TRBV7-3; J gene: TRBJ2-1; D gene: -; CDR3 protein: CASSFTGNNEQFF; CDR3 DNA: TGTGCCAGCAGCTTCACGGGTAACAATGAGCAGTTCTTC
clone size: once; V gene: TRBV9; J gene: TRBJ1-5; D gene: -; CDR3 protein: CASSGAGPNSNQPQHF; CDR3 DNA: TGTGCCAGCAGCGGGGCGGGCCCTAATAGCAATCAGCCCCAGCATTTT
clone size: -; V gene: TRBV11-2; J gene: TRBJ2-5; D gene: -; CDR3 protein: CASSLERAGRLVGETQYF; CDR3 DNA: TGTGCCAGCAGCTTAGAAAGGGCTGGGCGCCTGGTGGGGGAGACCCAGTACTTC
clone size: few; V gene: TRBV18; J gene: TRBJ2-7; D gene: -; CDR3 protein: CASSTQVNEQYF; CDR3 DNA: TGTGCCAGCTCAACACAGGTCAACGAGCAGTACTTC
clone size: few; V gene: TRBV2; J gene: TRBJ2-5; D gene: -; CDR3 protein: CASSDVAGETQYF; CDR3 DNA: TGTGCCAGCAGTGATGTGGCGGGAGAGACCCAGTACTTC
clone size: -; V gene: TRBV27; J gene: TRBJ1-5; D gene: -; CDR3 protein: CASSFSGYSNQPQHF; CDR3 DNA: TGTGCCAGCAGTTTTTCAGGCTATAGCAATCAGCCCCAGCATTTT